This TCR beta chain was obtained from a study of blood T cell repertoires in COVID-19 (dated by TCRdb to between 2020 and 2021). As for the study more broadly: Samples covering the acute and convalescent phases of COVID-19 were provided by collaborators in the United States, Italy and Spain. Nearly every sample came with metadata listing a de-identified subject ID, COVID-19 status, age in years and sex. The repertoires were released in a freely available public database intended as a resource for research on the immune response to SARS-CoV-2. Deeply sampled blood TCRbeta repertoires from subjects exposed to, actively infected with, or recovered from COVID-19 were included in the dataset. The prospective study material was composed of cDNA or gDNA derived from T cells, B-cell-depleted T cells, or PBMCs. Where HLA class I and class II types were available, the types were taken from metadata supplied by the sample provider, not from assay-based typing. The samples were drawn from two sources: the first 160 participants of the ongoing ImmuneRACE study, and some 1,300 subjects contributed by 6 global collaborators.

In the case of this clone: No antigen is known for it. Base qualities were left out, and no much larger clone turns up one base away.

General study outcomes and caveats: The amount of clinical and demographic metadata varied by source and participant and was provided uncurated.

Participants in the prospective study were aged roughly 18 to 100 years, lived in more than 20 United States geographic areas, and enrolled through a virtual design. To assign participants to cohorts, the prospective study relied on clinical history that participants themselves reported in a screening survey and a study questionnaire. Exposed participants had been in contact, within 2 weeks of entering the study, with a person who had a PCR-confirmed or clinician-diagnosed case of COVID-19. Mobile phlebotomists in the prospective study collected whole blood, serum and a nasopharyngeal or oropharyngeal swab from every participant. Participants in the prospective study had the option to provide additional blood draws and questionnaires over a roughly 2-month period. Before DNA extraction, prospective study blood samples were shipped either frozen or at room temperature. The immunoSEQ Assay, a bias-controlled multiplex PCR, was used to amplify TCRbeta CDR3 regions from genomic DNA. As for how the authors treated the data: The number of nucleated cells in each sample was estimated by amplification of reference gene primers within the assay. Sequence reads were collapsed and filtered to measure the absolute abundance of every unique TCRbeta CDR3 rearrangement. For each sample, productive Simpson clonality was calculated as the square root of Simpson's diversity index across productive rearrangements. The immuneACCESS repertoire file appears here via TCRdb, limited to in-frame rearrangements. These files lack a portion of the clones; in checked studies, under half of the deficit traces to unresolved V genes, and the cause of the others is not known. The V and J calls and clone size were taken over from that table, and D and trimming were inferred from the DNA. Present in this sample are about 180,000 clones, roughly three quarters of which were seen just once. Approximately 15% of the sample is in the top ten clones.

The junction shows trimming of 7 bases on V and 0 bases on J, and the gene matches do not reach 6 bases of it. In the germline V gene, CDR1 corresponds to MDHEN and CDR2 to SYDVKM. Reading from cysteine to phenylalanine, the CDR3 counts 14 amino acids. Here the CDR3 DNA is all that survives: 42 bases in frame from base 1. Sequencing was carried out using PBMCs or T cells enriched from blood (not recorded which). The TCR was taken from a man aged 55 to 70 who had been exposed to COVID-19. The V and J segments used are TRBV28 and TRBJ2-7; TRBD1 fits 7 bases in the junction. The CDR3 is CASTWDSFSYEQYF. The DNA is TGTGCCAGCACCTGGGACAGCTTCTCCTACGAGCAGTACTTC.